This paragraph covers one T cell receptor beta chain sequence. Antigen: not known. The data were obtained in a study of cytomegalovirus exposure and HLA in healthy donors. General observations from the study: According to an earlier analysis, most TCR beta V segments yielded productive rearrangements about 90% or about 30% of the time. A later analysis reported that several of the most significant clusters appeared to be linked to common viral pathogens, among them Epstein-Barr virus.

PCR primers comprised 60 Vbeta and 13 Jbeta primers. Using immunoSEQ multiplex PCR, the repertoire was profiled, and TCRdb retains in-frame clones only, with some absent. In the table there are some 56,000 clones, 45% to 70% of which are singletons. V lost 3 bases to trimming and J lost 0 bases, with 8 bases between them. CDR3 length: 14 residues. Germline V gene lookup returns CDR1 SGHNT and CDR2 YYREEE (reference sequence). The sequenced sample consisted of PBMCs. The chain carries TRBV5-4 and TRBJ2-3; D is unresolved. This TCR was recovered from a human donor in good health. The CDR3 nucleotides are TGTGCCAGCAGCTCACCCTACAGCACAGATACGCAGTATTTT. It encodes CASSSPYSTDTQYF.